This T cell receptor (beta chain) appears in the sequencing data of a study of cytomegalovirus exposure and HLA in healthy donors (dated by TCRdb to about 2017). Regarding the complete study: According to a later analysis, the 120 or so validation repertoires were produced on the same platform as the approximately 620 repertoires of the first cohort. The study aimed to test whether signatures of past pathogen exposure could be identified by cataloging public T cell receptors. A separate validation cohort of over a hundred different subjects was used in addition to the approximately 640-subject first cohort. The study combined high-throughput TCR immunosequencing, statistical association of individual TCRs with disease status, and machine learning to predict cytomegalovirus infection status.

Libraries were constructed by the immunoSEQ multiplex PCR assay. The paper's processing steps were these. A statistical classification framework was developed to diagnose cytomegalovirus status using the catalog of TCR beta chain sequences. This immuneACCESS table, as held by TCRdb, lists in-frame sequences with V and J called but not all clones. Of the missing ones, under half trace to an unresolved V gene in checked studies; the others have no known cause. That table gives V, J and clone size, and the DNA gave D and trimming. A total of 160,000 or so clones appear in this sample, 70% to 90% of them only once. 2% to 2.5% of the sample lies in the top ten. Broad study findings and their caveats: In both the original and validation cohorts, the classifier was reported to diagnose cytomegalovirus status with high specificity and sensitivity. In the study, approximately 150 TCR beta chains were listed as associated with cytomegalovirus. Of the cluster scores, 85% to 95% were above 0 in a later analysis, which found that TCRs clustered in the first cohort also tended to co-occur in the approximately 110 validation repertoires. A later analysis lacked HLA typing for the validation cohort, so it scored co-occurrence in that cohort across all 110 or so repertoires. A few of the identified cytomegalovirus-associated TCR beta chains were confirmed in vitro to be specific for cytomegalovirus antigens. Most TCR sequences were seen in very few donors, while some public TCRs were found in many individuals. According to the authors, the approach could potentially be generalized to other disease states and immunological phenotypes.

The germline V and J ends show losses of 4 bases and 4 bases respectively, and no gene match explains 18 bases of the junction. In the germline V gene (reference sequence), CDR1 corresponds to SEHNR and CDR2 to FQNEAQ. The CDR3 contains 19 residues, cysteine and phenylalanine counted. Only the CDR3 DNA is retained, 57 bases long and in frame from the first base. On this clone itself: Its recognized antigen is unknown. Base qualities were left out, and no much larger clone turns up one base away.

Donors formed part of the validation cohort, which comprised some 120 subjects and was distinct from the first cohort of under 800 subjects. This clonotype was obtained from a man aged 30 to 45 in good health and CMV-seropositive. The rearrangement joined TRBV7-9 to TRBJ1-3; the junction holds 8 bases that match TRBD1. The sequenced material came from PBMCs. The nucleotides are TGTGCCAGCAGCTGGCTCCGGGACAGGCGAACGTCCACCGGAAACACCATATATTTT. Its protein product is CASSWLRDRRTSTGNTIYF.